Below, 11 T cell receptor beta chains from the same sample are listed, as sequenced in a study of blood T cell repertoires in COVID-19. Clones were read by immunoSEQ multiplex PCR, and TCRdb kept only the in-frame ones, dropping some. This table holds 250,000 or so clones, around 90% found once. Sequencing used PBMCs or T cells enriched from blood (not recorded which). These receptors were collected from a woman under 40 with acute COVID-19.

V and J are TRBV4-3 and TRBJ2-7, with D possibly matching TRBD1 (6 bases). The CDR3 has 15 residues. Deletions cut 0 bases from V and 2 bases from J, with 11 bases between. CDR1 is LGHNA, CDR2 YSLEER, per germline. CDR3 loop: CASSQDPGATYEQYF. Here the CDR3 DNA reads TGCGCCAGCAGCCAAGATCCAGGGGCCACCTACGAGCAGTACTTC.

The chain couples TRBV6-4 to TRBJ1-2; D not certain. This CDR3 is 14 amino acids long. The germline V gene has CDR1 MRHNA and CDR2 SNTAGT. The V end lost 7 bases, the J end lost 3 bases, and 15 bases lay between the germline ends. The CDR3 region has the DNA TGTGCCAGCAAAAGAGACACCTCCGACTATGGCTACACCTTC. Translating gives CASKRDTSDYGYTF.

The chain combines TRBV18 with TRBJ2-3, with TRBD2 identical over 9 bases. Germline V lookup: CDR1 KGHSH, CDR2 LQKENI. V lost 3 bases and J lost 4; bases outside the gene matches: 8. The CDR3 has 16 residues. The CDR3 spells CASSPLAGSGPDTQYF. In nucleotides, the CDR3 is TGTGCCAGCTCACCCCTAGCGGGGAGTGGACCAGATACGCAGTATTTT.

This clone was counted a single time. The chain carries TRBV9 and TRBJ2-2; TRBD2 aligns across 14 bases. The CDR3 is made up of 18 amino acids. The germline CDR1 and CDR2 sequences are SGDLS and YYNGEE. The junction had 7 bases not matched to a gene; V was cut back by 1 base and J by 5 bases. The CDR3 nucleotides read TGTGCCAGCAGCGTACCCTCCGGGACTAGCGGGGGTACCGGGGAGCTGTTTTTT. It translates to CASSVPSGTSGGTGELFF.

The chain employs TRBV13 and TRBJ1-1, with 7 bases lining up with TRBD1. Germline V gene data show CDR1 as PRHDT and CDR2 as FYEKMQ (reference sequence). The V gene end was trimmed by 7 bases and the J gene end by 0 bases; junction bases not matched to a gene: 2. This CDR3 contains 13 residues. CDR3 DNA: TGTGCCAGCACAGGGGGAGTGAACACTGAAGCTTTCTTT. Protein sequence: CASTGGVNTEAFF. Combining the CDR3 with reference TRBV13 and TRBJ1-1 gives the whole variable domain AAGVIQSPRHLIKEKRETATLKCYPIPRHDTVYWYQQGPGQDPQFLISFYEKMQSDKGSIPDRFSAQQFSDYHSELNMSSLELGDSALYFCASTGGVNTEAFFGQGTRLTVV.

This sequence joins TRBV19 and TRBJ1-1; 7 bases map to TRBD1. V lost 5 bases, J lost 0 bases, and 3 bases stayed unmatched. Germline V gene sequence: CDR1 LNHDA, CDR2 SQIVND (reference sequence). The CDR3 loop spans 14 amino acids. The CDR3 loop is CASSLGTVNTEAFF. CDR3 sequence (DNA): TGTGCCAGTAGTTTGGGGACAGTGAACACTGAAGCTTTCTTT.

As to this clone: The same CDR3 is also encoded by other DNA sequences in this sample. The rearrangement uses TRBV5-1 and TRBJ1-6; 10 bases are shared with TRBD1. V lost 0 bases and J lost 8; bases outside the gene matches: 2. Germline V gene data show CDR1 as SGHRS and CDR2 as YFSETQ. This CDR3 is built from 15 residues. CDR3 coding DNA: TGCGCCAGCAGCTTGGCCGGGACAGGGGATTCACCCCTCCACTTT. This sequence encodes CASSLAGTGDSPLHF. The whole variable domain, remainder taken from reference TRBV5-1 and TRBJ1-6, is KAGVTQTPRYLIKTRGQQVTLSCSPISGHRSVSWYQQTPGQGLQFLFEYFSETQRNKGNFPGRFSGRQFSNSRSEMNVSTLELGDSALYLCASSLAGTGDSPLHFGNGTRLTVT.

The genes are TRBV3-1 (or the pseudogene TRBV3-2) and TRBJ2-5; tentative D call: TRBD2 (6 bases). Trimming stripped 1 base from V and 0 bases from J, with 9 bases between. CDR1 and CDR2 (germline): LGHDT, YNNKEL (reference sequence). The CDR3 is 15 amino acids. The CDR3 region has the DNA TGTGCCAGCAGCCAAGGACTAGTTTACCAAGAGACCCAGTACTTC. Protein: CASSQGLVYQETQYF.

The chain combines TRBV4-1 with TRBJ2-7, with TRBD1 identical over 8 bases. The J segment lost 2 bases and the V segment lost 0 bases, leaving 6 bases of the junction unmatched. The CDR3 runs to 16 residues. Per germline, CDR1 MGHRA and CDR2 YSYEKL. The CDR3 sequence is CASSQDMAGGTYEQYF. CDR3 coding DNA: TGCGCCAGCAGCCAAGATATGGCAGGGGGCACCTACGAGCAGTACTTC.

Written as DNA, the CDR3 is TGTGCCAGCAGTTCCCGAAACAGGGATGGCAATCAGCCCCAGCATTTT. Translating gives CASSSRNRDGNQPQHF. The chain couples TRBV27 to TRBJ1-5; maybe TRBD1 (6 bases). With 4 bases removed from V and 2 bases from J, the gap between germline ends came to 15 bases. The CDR3 consists of 16 residues. Germline V gene lookup returns CDR1 MNHEY and CDR2 SMNVEV (reference sequence).

The V call is TRBV7-8, the J call TRBJ2-2; a possible D gene is TRBD1 (6 bases). Germline V gene sequence: CDR1 SGHVS, CDR2 FQNEAQ. CDR3 length: 17 residues. V gave up 5 bases and J gave up 2 bases, with 18 bases separating them. The CDR3 sequence: CASSPRGQTYNTGELFF. The CDR3 nucleotides are TGTGCCAGCAGCCCGAGAGGACAGACCTATAACACCGGGGAGCTGTTTTTT. The variable domain in full, completed from reference TRBV7-8 and TRBJ2-2, reads GAGVSQSPRYKVAKRGQDVALRCDPISGHVSLFWYQQALGQGPEFLTYFQNEAQLDKSGLPSDRFFAERPEGSVSTLKIQRTQQEDSAVYLCASSPRGQTYNTGELFFGEGSRLTVL.